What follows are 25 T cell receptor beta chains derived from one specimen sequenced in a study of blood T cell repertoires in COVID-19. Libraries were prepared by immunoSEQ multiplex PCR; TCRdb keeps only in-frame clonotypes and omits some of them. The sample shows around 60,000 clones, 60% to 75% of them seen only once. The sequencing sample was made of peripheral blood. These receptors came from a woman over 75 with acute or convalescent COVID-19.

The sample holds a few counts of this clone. Written as DNA, the CDR3 is TGTGCCAGCAGTATACAGCCTACTCAAGAGACCCAGTACTTC. Protein sequence: CASSIQPTQETQYF. The V call is TRBV6-5, the J call TRBJ2-5; D ambiguous. Looked up from germline, CDR1 is MNHEY and CDR2 is SVGAGI. Between the trimmed V and J ends, which lost 5 bases and 2 bases, there was a span of 12 bases. The CDR3 runs to 14 residues.

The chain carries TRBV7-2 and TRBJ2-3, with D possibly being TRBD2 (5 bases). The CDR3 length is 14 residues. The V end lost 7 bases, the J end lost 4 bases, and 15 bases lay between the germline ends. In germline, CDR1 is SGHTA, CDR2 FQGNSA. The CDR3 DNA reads TGTGCCAGCACCCCTGGTTGGGAGTCAGATACGCAGTATTTT. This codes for CASTPGWESDTQYF.

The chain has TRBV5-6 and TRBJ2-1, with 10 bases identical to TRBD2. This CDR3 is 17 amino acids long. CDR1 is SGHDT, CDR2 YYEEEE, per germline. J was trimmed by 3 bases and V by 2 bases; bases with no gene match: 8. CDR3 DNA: TGTGCCAGCAGCTTCTCCCCACTAGCGGGAAACTACAATGAGCAGTTCTTC. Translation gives CASSFSPLAGNYNEQFF.

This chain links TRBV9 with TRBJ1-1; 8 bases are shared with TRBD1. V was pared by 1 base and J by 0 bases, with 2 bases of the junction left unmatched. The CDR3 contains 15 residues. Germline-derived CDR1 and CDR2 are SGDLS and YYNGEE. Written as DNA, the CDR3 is TGTGCCAGCAGCGTATCGGACAGGGTGAACACTGAAGCTTTCTTT. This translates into CASSVSDRVNTEAFF.

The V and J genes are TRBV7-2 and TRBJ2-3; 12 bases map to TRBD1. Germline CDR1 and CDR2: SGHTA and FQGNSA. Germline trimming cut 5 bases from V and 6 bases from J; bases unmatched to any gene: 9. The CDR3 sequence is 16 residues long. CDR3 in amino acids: CASSPRDRGRMDTQYF. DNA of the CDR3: TGTGCCAGCAGCCCAAGGGACAGGGGGCGTATGGATACGCAGTATTTT.

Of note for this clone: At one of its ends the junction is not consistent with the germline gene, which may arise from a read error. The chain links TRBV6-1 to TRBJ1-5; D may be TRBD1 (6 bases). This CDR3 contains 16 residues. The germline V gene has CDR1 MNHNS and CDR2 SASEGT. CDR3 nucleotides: TGTGCCAGCAGGGAAGGGATGGGGGCGCGCAATCAGCCCCAGCATTTT. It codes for CASREGMGARNQPQHF.

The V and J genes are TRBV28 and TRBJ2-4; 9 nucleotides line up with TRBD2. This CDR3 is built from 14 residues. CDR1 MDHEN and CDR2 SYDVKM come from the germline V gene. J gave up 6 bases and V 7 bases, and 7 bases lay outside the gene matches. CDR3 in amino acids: CASTGGRVGNIQYF. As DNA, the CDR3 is TGTGCCAGCACGGGCGGGAGGGTAGGAAACATTCAGTACTTC. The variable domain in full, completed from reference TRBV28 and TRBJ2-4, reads DVKVTQSSRYLVKRTGEKVFLECVQDMDHENMFWYRQDPGLGLRLIYFSYDVKMKEKGDIPEGYSVSREKKERFSLILESASTNQTSMYLCASTGGRVGNIQYFGAGTRLSVL.

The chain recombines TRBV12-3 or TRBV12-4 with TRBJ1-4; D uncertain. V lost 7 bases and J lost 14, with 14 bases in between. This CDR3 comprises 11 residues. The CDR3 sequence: CASTTGEDLFF. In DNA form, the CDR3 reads TGTGCCAGCACGACCGGGGAAGATCTGTTTTTT.

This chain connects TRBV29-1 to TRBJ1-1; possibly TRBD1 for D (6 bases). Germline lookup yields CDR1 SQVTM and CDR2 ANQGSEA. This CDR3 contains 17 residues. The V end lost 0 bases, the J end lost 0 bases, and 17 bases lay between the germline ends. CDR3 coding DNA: TGCAGCGTTGAAGACCCCCGACAGGCATACATGAACACTGAAGCTTTCTTT. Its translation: CSVEDPRQAYMNTEAFF. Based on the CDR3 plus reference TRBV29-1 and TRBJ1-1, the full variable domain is SAVISQKPSRDICQRGTSLTIQCQVDSQVTMMFWYRQQPGQSLTLIATANQGSEATYESGFVIDKFPISRPNLTFSTLTVSNMSPEDSSIYLCSVEDPRQAYMNTEAFFGQGTRLTVV.

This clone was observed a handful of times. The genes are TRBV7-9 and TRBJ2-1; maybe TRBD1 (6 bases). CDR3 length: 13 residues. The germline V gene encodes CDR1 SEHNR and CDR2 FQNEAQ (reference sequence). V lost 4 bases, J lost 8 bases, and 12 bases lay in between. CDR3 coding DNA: TGTGCCAGCAGCTCACAGGGTTACCATGAGCAGTTCTTC. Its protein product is CASSSQGYHEQFF. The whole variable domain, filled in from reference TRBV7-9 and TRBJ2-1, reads DTGVSQNPRHKITKRGQNVTFRCDPISEHNRLYWYRQTLGQGPEFLTYFQNEAQLEKSRLLSDRFSAERPKGSFSTLEIQRTEQGDSAMYLCASSSQGYHEQFFGPGTRLTVL.

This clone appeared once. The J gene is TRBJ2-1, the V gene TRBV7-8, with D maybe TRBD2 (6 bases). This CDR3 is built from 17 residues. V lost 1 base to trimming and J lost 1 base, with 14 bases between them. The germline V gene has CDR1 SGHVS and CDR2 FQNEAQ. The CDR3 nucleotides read TGTGCCAGCAGCTTAGAGCGGAGGGCCGGTTCCTACAATGAGCAGTTCTTC. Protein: CASSLERRAGSYNEQFF.

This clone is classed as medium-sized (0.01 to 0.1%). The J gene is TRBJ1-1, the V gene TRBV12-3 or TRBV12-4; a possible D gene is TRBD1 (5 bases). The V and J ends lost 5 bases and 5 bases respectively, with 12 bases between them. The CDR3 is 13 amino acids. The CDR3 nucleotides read TGTGCCAGCAGTGGGGGGGTTGGAACTGAAGCTTTCTTT. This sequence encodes CASSGGVGTEAFF.

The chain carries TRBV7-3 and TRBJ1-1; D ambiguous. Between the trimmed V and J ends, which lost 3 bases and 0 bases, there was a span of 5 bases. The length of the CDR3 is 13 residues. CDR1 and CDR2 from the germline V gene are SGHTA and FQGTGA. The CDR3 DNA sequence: TGTGCCAGCAGCTTCGCGATGAACACTGAAGCTTTCTTT. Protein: CASSFAMNTEAFF.

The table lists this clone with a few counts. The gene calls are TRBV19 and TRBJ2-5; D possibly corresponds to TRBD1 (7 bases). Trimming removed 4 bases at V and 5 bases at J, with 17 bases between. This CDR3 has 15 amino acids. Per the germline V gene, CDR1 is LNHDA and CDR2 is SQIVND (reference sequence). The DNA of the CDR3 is TGTGCCAGTAGTACCCGCAGACAGGGAGGCGAGACCCAGTACTTC. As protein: CASSTRRQGGETQYF.

The CDR3 spells CASSYSLPQGSPLHF. As DNA, the CDR3 is TGTGCCAGCAGTTACTCCCTCCCGCAGGGGTCACCCCTCCACTTT. The gene calls are TRBV6-6 and TRBJ1-6, with a tentative D call TRBD1 (6 bases). The CDR3 is made up of 15 amino acids. Trimming left V 0 bases short and J 10 bases short, with 13 bases between. Germline values: CDR1 MNHNY, CDR2 SVGAGI (reference sequence).

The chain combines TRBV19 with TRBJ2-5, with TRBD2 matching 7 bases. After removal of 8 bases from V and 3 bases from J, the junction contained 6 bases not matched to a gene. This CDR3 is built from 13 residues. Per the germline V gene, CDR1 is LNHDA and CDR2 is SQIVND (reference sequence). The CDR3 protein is CASWGGSKETQYF. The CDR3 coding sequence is TGTGCCAGTTGGGGGGGATCCAAAGAGACCCAGTACTTC.

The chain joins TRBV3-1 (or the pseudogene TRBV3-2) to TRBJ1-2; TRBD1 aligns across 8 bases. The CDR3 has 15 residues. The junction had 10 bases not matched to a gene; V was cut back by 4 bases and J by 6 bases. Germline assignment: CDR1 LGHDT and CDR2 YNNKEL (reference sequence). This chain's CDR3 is CASSPWTGKGNGYTF. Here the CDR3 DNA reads TGTGCCAGCAGCCCGTGGACAGGGAAGGGCAATGGCTACACCTTC.

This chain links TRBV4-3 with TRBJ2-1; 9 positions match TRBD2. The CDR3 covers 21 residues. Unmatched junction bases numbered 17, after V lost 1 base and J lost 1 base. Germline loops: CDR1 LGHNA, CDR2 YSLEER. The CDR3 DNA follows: TGCGCCAGCAGCCAAGTGCTGACTAGCGGACTACAATTTCCTTCCTACAATGAGCAGTTCTTC. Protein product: CASSQVLTSGLQFPSYNEQFF.

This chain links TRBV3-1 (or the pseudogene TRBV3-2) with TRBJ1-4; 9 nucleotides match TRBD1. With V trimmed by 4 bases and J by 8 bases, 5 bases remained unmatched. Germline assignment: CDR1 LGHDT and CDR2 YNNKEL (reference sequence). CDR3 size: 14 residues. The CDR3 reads CASSPLTGGEKLFF. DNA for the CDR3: TGTGCCAGCAGCCCATTGACAGGGGGGGAAAAACTGTTTTTT.

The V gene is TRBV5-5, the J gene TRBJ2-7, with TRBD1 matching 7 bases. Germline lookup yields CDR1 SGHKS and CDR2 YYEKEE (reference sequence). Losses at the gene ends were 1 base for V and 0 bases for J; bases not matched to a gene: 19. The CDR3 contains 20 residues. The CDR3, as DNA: TGTGCCAGCAGCTTGCATCCCGGGACAGCCGTTTTAGGGCCCTCCTACGAGCAGTACTTC. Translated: CASSLHPGTAVLGPSYEQYF.

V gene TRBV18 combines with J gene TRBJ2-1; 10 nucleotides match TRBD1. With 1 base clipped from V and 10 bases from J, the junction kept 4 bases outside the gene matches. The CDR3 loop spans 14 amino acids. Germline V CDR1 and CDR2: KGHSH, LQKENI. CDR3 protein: CASSPLRTGGEQFF. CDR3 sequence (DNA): TGTGCCAGCTCACCACTTCGGACAGGGGGGGAGCAGTTCTTC.

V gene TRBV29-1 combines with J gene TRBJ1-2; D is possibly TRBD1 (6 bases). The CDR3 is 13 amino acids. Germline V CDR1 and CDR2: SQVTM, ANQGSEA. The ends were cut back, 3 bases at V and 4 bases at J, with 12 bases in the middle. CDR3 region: CSVDLTGTYGYTF. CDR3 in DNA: TGCAGCGTTGATCTGACAGGAACCTATGGCTACACCTTC.

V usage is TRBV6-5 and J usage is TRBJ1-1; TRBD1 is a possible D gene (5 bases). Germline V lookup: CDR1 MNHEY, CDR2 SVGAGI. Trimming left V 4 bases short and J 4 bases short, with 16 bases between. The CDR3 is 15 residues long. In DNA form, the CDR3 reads TGTGCCAGCAGTTCCCCAGGCAGGGTGGGCACTGAAGCTTTCTTT. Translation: CASSSPGRVGTEAFF.

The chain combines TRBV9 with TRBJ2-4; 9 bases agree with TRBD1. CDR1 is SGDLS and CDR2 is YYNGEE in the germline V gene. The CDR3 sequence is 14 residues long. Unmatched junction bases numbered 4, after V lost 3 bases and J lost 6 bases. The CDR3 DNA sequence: TGTGCCAGCAGCGCCGGACAGGGGACAAACATTCAGTACTTC. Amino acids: CASSAGQGTNIQYF.

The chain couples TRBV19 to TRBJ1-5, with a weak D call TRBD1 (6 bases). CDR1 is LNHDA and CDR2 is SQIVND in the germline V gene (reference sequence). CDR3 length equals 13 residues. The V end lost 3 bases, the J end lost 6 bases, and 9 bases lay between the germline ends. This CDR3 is CASSIGGPQPQHF. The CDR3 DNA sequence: TGTGCCAGTAGTATTGGGGGCCCTCAGCCCCAGCATTTT.